This T cell receptor (beta chain) stems from a study of CD8+ T cells in alopecia areata. Study at large: Patients given treatment had severity scored by the percentage of scalp area affected.

Concerning this clone: Its antigen is unidentified.

cDNA prepared by RNA extraction and subsequent reverse transcription served as the template for sequencing. Produced via immunoSEQ multiplex PCR; TCRdb's table is partial and in-frame only. The table records about 140,000 clones, about 85% of them present only once. Overall study findings and caveats: Researchers say the link of baseline CD8+ expansion to response remains uncertain, with one nonresponder. Tofacitinib produced a significant decrease in scalp clonality and in expanded CD8+ clones among the top 100.

Per germline, CDR1 SGHNT and CDR2 YYREEE (reference sequence). There are 14 residues in the CDR3. Trimming removed 0 bases at V and 5 bases at J, with 11 bases between. The treatment here: oral pan-JAK inhibitor, 5-10 mg twice daily. Those with alopecia areata gave lesional scalp punch biopsies and peripheral blood. The sequence derives from a human donor with alopecia areata. Source: CD8+ T cells sorted from blood, taken at week 4, from a patient treated with tofacitinib. The chain carries TRBV5-4 and TRBJ2-5, with D perhaps matching TRBD2 (5 bases). The CDR3 here is CASSLGPGMETQYF. The DNA for the CDR3 is TGTGCCAGCAGCTTGGGGCCGGGGATGGAGACCCAGTACTTC.